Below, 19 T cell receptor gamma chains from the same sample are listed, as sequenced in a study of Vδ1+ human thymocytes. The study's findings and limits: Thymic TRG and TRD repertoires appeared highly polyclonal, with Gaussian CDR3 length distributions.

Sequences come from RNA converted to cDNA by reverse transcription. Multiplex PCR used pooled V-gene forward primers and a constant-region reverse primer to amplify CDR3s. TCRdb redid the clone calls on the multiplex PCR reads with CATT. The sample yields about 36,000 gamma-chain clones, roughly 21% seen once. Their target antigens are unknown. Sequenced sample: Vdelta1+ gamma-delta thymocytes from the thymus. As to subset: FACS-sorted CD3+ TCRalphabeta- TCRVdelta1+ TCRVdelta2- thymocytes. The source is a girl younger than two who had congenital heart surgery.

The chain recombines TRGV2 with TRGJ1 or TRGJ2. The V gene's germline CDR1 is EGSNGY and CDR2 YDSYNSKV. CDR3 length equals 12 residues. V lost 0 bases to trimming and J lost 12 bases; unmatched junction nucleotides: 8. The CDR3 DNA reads TGTGCCACCTGGGACGGGCTTTTGGTGAAACTCTTT. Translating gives CATWDGLLVKLF.

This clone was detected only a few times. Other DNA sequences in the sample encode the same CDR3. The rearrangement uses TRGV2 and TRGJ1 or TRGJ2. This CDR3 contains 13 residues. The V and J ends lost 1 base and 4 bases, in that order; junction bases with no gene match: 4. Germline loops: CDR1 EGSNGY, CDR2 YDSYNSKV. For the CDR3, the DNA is TGTGCCACCTGGGACGGCTTATATTATAAGAAACTCTTT. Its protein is CATWDGLYYKKLF.

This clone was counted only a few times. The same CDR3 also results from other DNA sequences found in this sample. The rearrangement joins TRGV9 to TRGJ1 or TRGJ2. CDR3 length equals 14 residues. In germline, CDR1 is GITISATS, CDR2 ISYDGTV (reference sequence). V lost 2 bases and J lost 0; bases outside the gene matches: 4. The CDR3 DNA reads TGTGCCTTGTGGGAGGGAAGGAATTATTATAAGAAACTCTTT. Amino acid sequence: CALWEGRNYYKKLF.

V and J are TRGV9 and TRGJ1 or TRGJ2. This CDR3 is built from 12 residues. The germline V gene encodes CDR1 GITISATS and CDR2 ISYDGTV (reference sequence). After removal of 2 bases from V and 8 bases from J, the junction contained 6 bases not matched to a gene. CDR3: CALWEAPDKKLF. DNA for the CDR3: TGTGCCTTGTGGGAGGCACCGGATAAGAAACTCTTT.

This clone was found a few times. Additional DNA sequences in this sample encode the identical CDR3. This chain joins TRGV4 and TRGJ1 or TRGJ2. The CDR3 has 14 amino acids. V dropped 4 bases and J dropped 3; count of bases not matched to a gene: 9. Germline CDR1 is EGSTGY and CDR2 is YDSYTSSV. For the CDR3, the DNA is TGTGCCACCTGGGACGGGGGCCCTTATTATAAGAAACTCTTT. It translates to CATWDGGPYYKKLF.

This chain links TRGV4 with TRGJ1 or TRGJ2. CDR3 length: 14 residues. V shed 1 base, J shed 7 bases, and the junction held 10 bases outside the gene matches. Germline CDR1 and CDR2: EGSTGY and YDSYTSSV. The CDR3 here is CATWDGRNGYKKLF. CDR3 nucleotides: TGTGCCACCTGGGATGGTCGAAACGGGTATAAGAAACTCTTT.

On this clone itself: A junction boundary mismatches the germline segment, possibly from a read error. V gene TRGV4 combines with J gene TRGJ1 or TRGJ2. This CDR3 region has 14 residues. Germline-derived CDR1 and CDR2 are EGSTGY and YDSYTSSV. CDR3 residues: CATWDGQSHYKILF. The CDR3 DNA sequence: TGTGCCACCTGGGATGGGCAGTCTCATTATAAGATACTCTTT.

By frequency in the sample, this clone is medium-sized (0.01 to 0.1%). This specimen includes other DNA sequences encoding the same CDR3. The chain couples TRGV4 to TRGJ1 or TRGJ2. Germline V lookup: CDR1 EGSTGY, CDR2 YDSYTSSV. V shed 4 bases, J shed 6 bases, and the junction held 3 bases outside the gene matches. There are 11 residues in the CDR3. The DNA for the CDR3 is TGTGCCACCTGGGACCCTTATAAGAAACTCTTT. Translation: CATWDPYKKLF.

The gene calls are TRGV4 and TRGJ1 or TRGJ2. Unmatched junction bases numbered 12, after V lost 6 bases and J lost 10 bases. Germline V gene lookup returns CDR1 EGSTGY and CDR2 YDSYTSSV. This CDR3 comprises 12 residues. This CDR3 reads CATWKPFLKKLF. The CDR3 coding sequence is TGTGCCACCTGGAAGCCATTTCTCAAGAAACTCTTT.

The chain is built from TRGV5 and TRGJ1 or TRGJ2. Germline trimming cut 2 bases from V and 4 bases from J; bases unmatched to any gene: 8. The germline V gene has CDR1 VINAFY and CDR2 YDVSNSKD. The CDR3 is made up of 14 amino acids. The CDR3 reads CATWDIAPYYKKLF. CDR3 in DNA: TGTGCCACCTGGGACATCGCTCCCTATTATAAGAAACTCTTT.

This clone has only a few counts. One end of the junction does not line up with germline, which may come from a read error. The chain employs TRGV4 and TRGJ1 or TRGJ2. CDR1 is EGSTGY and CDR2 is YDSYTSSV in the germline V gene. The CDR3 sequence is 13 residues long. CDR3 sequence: CAIWDRPYYKKLF. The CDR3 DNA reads TGTGCCATCTGGGACAGACCTTATTATAAGAAACTCTTT.

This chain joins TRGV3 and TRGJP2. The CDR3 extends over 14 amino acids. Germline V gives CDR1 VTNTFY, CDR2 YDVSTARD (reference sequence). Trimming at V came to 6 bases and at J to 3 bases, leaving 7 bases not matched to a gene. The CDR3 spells CATWIYRSDWIKTF. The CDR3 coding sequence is TGTGCCACCTGGATCTATCGTAGTGATTGGATCAAGACGTTT.

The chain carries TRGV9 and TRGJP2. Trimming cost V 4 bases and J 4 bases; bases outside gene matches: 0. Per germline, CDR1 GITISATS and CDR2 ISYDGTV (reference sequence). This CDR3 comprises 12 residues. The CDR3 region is CALWDSDWIKTF. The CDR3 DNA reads TGTGCCTTGTGGGATAGTGATTGGATCAAGACGTTT.

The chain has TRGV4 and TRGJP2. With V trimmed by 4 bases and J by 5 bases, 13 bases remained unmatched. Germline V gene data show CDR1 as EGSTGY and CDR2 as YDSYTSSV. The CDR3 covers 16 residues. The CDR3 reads CATWDGPAVSDWIKTF. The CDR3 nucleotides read TGTGCCACCTGGGACGGTCCCGCCGTCAGTGATTGGATCAAGACGTTT.

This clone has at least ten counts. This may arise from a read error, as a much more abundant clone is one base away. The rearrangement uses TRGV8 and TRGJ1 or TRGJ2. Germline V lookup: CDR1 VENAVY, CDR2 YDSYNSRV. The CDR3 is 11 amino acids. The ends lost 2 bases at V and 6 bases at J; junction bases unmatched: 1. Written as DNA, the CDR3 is TGTGCCACCTGGGATATTTATAAGAAACTCTTT. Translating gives CATWDIYKKLF.

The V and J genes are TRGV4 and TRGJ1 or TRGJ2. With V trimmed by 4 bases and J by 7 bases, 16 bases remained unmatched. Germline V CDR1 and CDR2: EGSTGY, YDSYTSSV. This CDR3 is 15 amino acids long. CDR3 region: CATWDALWIRYKKLF. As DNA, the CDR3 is TGTGCCACCTGGGACGCCCTCTGGATTAGATATAAGAAACTCTTT.

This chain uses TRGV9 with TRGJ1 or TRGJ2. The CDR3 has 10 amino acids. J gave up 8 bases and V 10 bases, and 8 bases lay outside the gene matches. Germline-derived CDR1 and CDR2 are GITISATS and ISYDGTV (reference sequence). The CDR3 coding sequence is TGTGCCTTCCAGTTTAATAAGAAACTCTTT. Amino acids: CAFQFNKKLF.

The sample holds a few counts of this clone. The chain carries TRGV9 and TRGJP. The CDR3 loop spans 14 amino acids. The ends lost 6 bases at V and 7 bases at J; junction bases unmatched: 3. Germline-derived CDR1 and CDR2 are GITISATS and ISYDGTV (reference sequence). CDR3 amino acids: CALWWELGKKIKVF. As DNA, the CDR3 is TGTGCCTTGTGGTGGGAGTTGGGCAAAAAAATCAAGGTATTT.

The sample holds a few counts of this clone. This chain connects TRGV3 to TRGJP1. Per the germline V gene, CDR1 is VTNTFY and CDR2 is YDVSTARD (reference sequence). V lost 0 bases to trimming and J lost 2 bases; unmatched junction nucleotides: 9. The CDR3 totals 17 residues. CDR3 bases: TGTGCCACCTGGGACAGGCCGAGTAGGACCACTGGTTGGTTCAAGATATTT. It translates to CATWDRPSRTTGWFKIF.